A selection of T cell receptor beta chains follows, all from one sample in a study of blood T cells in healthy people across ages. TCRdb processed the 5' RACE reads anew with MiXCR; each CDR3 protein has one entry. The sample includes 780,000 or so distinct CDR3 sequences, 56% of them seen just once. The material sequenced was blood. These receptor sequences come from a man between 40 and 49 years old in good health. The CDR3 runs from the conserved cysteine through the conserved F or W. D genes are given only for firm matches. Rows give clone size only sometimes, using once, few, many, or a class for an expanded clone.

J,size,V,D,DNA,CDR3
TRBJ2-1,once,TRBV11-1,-,TGTGCCAGCAGCACGTCCGGGGGATTTATTAATGAGCAGTTCTTC,CASSTSGGFINEQFF
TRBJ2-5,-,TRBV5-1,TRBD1,TGCGCCAGCAGTCAACAGGGGGAGACCCAGTACTTC,CASSQQGETQYF
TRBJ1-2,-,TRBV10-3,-,TGTGCCATCAGTGAAGGGGACCCGAACGCTAACTATGGCTACACCTTC,CAISEGDPNANYGYTF
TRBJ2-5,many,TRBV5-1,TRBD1,TGCGCCAGCAGCCCATCCGGGACAGGGGAAGAGACCCAGTACTTC,CASSPSGTGEETQYF
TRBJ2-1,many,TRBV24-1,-,TGTGCCACCAGCGCTCCGGGGCGCGGAAACAATGAGCAGTTCTTC,CATSAPGRGNNEQFF
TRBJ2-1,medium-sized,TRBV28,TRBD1,TGTGCCAGCAGTTTAGAGCAGGGGGCTTTGGATGAGCAGTTCTTC,CASSLEQGALDEQFF
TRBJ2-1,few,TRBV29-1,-,TGCAGCGTTGTGGTACAATACAATGAGCAGTTCTTC,CSVVVQYNEQFF
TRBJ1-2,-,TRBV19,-,TGTGCCAGTAGTAGACCCCAGGGAACATGGAACTATGGCTACACCTTC,CASSRPQGTWNYGYTF
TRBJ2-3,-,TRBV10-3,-,TGTGCCATGGGAAGGGGGAATGGGGACGGAGATACGCAGTATTTT,CAMGRGNGDGDTQYF
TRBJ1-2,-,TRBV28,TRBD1,TGTGCCAGCAGTCGTGACAGGGTGGGTGGCTACACCTTC,CASSRDRVGGYTF
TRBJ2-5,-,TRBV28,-,TGTGCCAGCAGTGTAAGAATCCGCGCTACCCACGCCGCCCAGTACTTC,CASSVRIRATHAAQYF
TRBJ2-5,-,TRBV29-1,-,TGCAGTTTACAATCCTACAATGAGCAGTACTTC,CSLQSYNEQYF
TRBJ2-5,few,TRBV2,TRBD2,TGTGCCAGCACGGCACTAGCGGGAGGGCAGTACTTC,CASTALAGGQYF
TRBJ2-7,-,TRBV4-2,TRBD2,TGTGCCAGCAGCCAACCGTCAGCGGGAGGGCAGGGTGAGCAGTACTTC,CASSQPSAGGQGEQYF
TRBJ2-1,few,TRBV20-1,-,TGCAGTGCTAGAGATTGGGATCGACGAGGGGGGGAGTTCTTC,CSARDWDRRGGEFF
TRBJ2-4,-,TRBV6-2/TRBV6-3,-,TGTGCCAGCTCATTAACTAGGTTTGACATTCAGTACTTC,CASSLTRFDIQYF
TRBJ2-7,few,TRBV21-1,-,TGTGCCAGCAGCAAAGAAGGGATGACTAGCTCAAATTCCTACGAGCAGTACTTC,CASSKEGMTSSNSYEQYF
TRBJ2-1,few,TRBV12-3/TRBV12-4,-,TGTGCCAGCAGTTTTAGCAACAGGCCCTACAATGAGCAGTTCTTC,CASSFSNRPYNEQFF
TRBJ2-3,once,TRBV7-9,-,TGTGCCAGCAGCACCGACATCCGGGCAGATACGCAGTATTTT,CASSTDIRADTQYF
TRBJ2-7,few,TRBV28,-,TGTGCCAGCAGTTTGACCGGGACGTCCGAGCAGTACTTC,CASSLTGTSEQYF
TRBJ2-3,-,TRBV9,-,TGTGCCAGCAGCGTAGGATCGGTCAGCACAGATACGCAGTATTTT,CASSVGSVSTDTQYF
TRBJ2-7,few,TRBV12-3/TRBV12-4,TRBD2,TGTGCCAGCAGTTCCCTAGCGGACGCCTACGAGCAGTACTTC,CASSSLADAYEQYF
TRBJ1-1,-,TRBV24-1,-,TGTGCCACCAGTAATCAGATGAACACTGAAGCTTTCTTT,CATSNQMNTEAFF
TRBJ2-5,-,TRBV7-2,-,TGTGCCAGCAGCTTAGGGGACATTTCAGAGACCCAGTACTTC,CASSLGDISETQYF
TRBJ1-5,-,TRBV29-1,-,TGCAGCGCTACTGTCCCTCAGGAGCCCAATCAGCCCCAGCATTTT,CSATVPQEPNQPQHF
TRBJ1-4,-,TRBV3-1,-,TGTGCCAGCAGCCAACGACAGATTAATGAAAAACTGTTTTTT,CASSQRQINEKLFF
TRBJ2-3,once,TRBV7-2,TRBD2,TGTGCCAGCAGCTCACTGACTAGCGGCACAGATACGCAGTATTTT,CASSSLTSGTDTQYF
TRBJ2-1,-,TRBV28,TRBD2,TGTGCCAGCAGTTCCCGATGGGGGGTAGCGGGAGGGTACAATGAGCAGTTCTTC,CASSSRWGVAGGYNEQFF
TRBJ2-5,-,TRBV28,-,TGTGCCAGCAGTTTATTAGCTATTGGGGCAGGGGAGGGAGAGACCCAGTACTTC,CASSLLAIGAGEGETQYF
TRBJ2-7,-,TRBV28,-,TGTGCCAGCAGCCCGACGGGAGTTCAAGATGAGCAGTACTTC,CASSPTGVQDEQYF
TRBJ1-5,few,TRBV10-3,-,TGTGCCATCACTGGGGAACCCGATCAGCCCCAGCATTTT,CAITGEPDQPQHF
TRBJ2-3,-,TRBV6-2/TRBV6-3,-,TGTGCCAGCAGTTACAGTCGGTTGGAGGGAAAGATGAGCACAGATACGCAGTATTTT,CASSYSRLEGKMSTDTQYF
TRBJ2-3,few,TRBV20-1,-,TGCAGTGCAGGGGGGGCCCCAGATACGCAGTATTTT,CSAGGAPDTQYF
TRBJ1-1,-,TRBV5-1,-,TGCGCCAGCAGCCCAGCCTTGAACACTGAAGCTTTCTTT,CASSPALNTEAFF
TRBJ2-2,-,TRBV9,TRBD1,TGTGCCAGCCAGCCTATTAAGGGGGCTGGCACCGGGGAGCTGTTTTTT,CASQPIKGAGTGELFF